This is a list of T cell receptor beta chains from one sample in a study of Tregs in tolerant kidney transplant recipients. Method: immunoSEQ multiplex PCR; TCRdb's copy keeps in-frame clones and lacks some. The sample carries approximately 99,000 clones, roughly 89% recorded once. The input for sequencing was CD4+ T cells from blood, taken before the transplant. The receptors shown here come from a human donor who received a combined kidney and bone marrow transplant. The CDR3 runs from the conserved cysteine through the conserved F or W. A D gene is named only where the DNA matches it firmly. The size of a clone is reported for some rows only, either as once, few or many, or as a class for expanded clones.

j_gene | d_gene | abundance | v_gene | CDR3nt | CDR3aa
TRBJ2-2 | NA | NA | TRBV11-2 | TGTGCCAGCGGAGGGGACAGTAACACCGGGGAGCTGTTTTTT | CASGGDSNTGELFF
TRBJ2-7 | TRBD2 | NA | TRBV4-3 | TGCGCCAGCAGCCAAGCCGTCACTAGCGGGAGTAACTACGAGCAGTACTTC | CASSQAVTSGSNYEQYF
TRBJ2-7 | TRBD1 | NA | TRBV27 | TGTGCCAGCAGTTCCCTGACAGGGCTCTACGAGCAGTACTTC | CASSSLTGLYEQYF
TRBJ1-5 | NA | NA | TRBV28 | TGTGCCAGCAGTGGAGGCCCTAGCAATCAGCCCCAGCATTTT | CASSGGPSNQPQHF
TRBJ2-7 | TRBD2 | NA | TRBV11-2 | TGTGCCAGCAGCTTAGATTACGGGGCTAGCGGGAGCTACGAGCAGTACTTC | CASSLDYGASGSYEQYF
TRBJ1-2 | TRBD1 | NA | TRBV5-4 | TGTGCCAGCAGCTTGGCAGACAGGGGTATGGGCTACACCTTC | CASSLADRGMGYTF
TRBJ1-5 | NA | NA | TRBV6-5 | TGTGCCAGCAGTTACTCGAGAGGTAGTCAGCCCCAGCATTTT | CASSYSRGSQPQHF
TRBJ2-3 | NA | NA | TRBV27 | TGTGCCAGCAGTTCCCCACGGGACAAGGCAGATACGCAGTATTTT | CASSSPRDKADTQYF
TRBJ1-5 | NA | NA | TRBV6-6 | TGTGCCAGCAGTTACAGCTCGGATCAGCCCCAGCATTTT | CASSYSSDQPQHF
TRBJ1-3 | NA | once | TRBV27 | TGTGCCAGCAGTCCCGTCCCGGGGGGCTACACCATATATTTT | CASSPVPGGYTIYF
TRBJ2-2 | TRBD2 | NA | TRBV5-1 | TGCGCCAGCAGCTTTGGGACTAGCGGGGGGCTGTCCGGGGAGCTGTTTTTT | CASSFGTSGGLSGELFF
TRBJ2-3 | NA | NA | TRBV4-3 | TGCGCCAGCAGCCAAGATACGCAGGGGAAATCAGATACGCAGTATTTT | CASSQDTQGKSDTQYF
TRBJ2-7 | NA | NA | TRBV13 | TGTGCCAGCAGCTCCCTCTCCTACGAGCAGTACTTC | CASSSLSYEQYF
TRBJ2-7 | TRBD2 | NA | TRBV5-1 | TGCGCCAGCAGCCAACTAGCGGGGACCTACGAGCAGTACTTC | CASSQLAGTYEQYF
TRBJ2-7 | NA | few | TRBV6-5 | TGTGCCAGCAGTGACAGGTTCTACGAGCAGTACTTC | CASSDRFYEQYF
TRBJ2-7 | NA | NA | TRBV30 | TGTGCCTGGAGCTTCAGGGGTAAGGAAACCTACGAGCAGTACTTC | CAWSFRGKETYEQYF
TRBJ1-1 | NA | NA | TRBV5-4 | TGTGCCAGCAGCTTGGATCGGGGTACCATGAACACTGAAGCTTTCTTT | CASSLDRGTMNTEAFF
TRBJ1-2 | TRBD1 | once | TRBV7-9 | TGTGCCAGCAGCTTTCCGGGACAGGGATTTGATTTCGGGTTTGATGGCTACACCTTC | CASSFPGQGFDFGFDGYTF
TRBJ1-5 | NA | few | TRBV15 | TGTGCCACCAGCAGAGACCTTAATCAGCCCCAGCATTTT | CATSRDLNQPQHF
TRBJ2-1 | NA | NA | TRBV5-4 | TGTGCCAGCAGCTTGCGTGGCAGTTACAATGAGCAGTTCTTC | CASSLRGSYNEQFF
TRBJ2-4 | TRBD1 | NA | TRBV7-2 | TGTGCCAGCAGCCCCCCGACAGGGGTTACTCAGTACTTC | CASSPPTGVTQYF
TRBJ2-7 | TRBD2 | once | TRBV2 | TGTGCCAGCAGGGCGGGGGGTACCTTATACGAGCAGTACTTC | CASRAGGTLYEQYF
TRBJ1-1 | NA | NA | TRBV27 | TGTGCCAGCAGCCGCCGGGTTGGGACTATGAACACTGAAGCTTTCTTT | CASSRRVGTMNTEAFF
TRBJ2-2 | TRBD2 | NA | TRBV9 | TGTGCCAGCAGCGTAGACCCCGGGGGGTACACCGGGGAGCTGTTTTTT | CASSVDPGGYTGELFF
TRBJ2-7 | TRBD1 | NA | TRBV4-3 | TGCGCCAGCAGCCAAGAGGGACAGGGAATTTACGAGCAGTACTTC | CASSQEGQGIYEQYF
TRBJ2-5 | NA | NA | TRBV6-4 | TGTGCCAGCAGGCGGGACAGTAAAGGCCAAGAGACCCAGTACTTC | CASRRDSKGQETQYF
TRBJ2-7 | NA | NA | TRBV19 | TGTGCCAGTAGAAGGGGCTCAGACTCTTTAACCTACGAGCAGTACTTC | CASRRGSDSLTYEQYF
TRBJ2-7 | TRBD2 | NA | TRBV27 | TGTGCCAGCAGCCGCAGGACTAGCGGTAGGTACGAGCAGTACTTC | CASSRRTSGRYEQYF
TRBJ2-1 | TRBD2 | NA | TRBV7-2 | TGTGCCAGCAGCCCCGGACTAGTCTACAATGAGCAGTTCTTC | CASSPGLVYNEQFF
TRBJ2-1 | NA | NA | TRBV7-2 | TGTGCCAGCAGCTTGAGTTATGGGACTCCGTACAATGAGCAGTTCTTC | CASSLSYGTPYNEQFF
TRBJ1-2 | NA | NA | TRBV10-2 | TGCGCCAGCAGTTCATTCCCGGGGAACTATGGCTACACCTTC | CASSSFPGNYGYTF
TRBJ2-3 | TRBD2 | NA | TRBV5-6 | TGTGCCAGCAGCCCCAGCGGGGCGCTCAGAGATACGCAGTATTTT | CASSPSGALRDTQYF
TRBJ1-2 | TRBD1 | NA | TRBV6-5 | TGTGCCAGCCGGGATCTGCGACAGGGGGCGGGTGGCTACACCTTC | CASRDLRQGAGGYTF
TRBJ2-3 | TRBD2 | NA | TRBV6-1 | TGTGCCAGCAGTGAAGCGTGGACTAGCGGGGCCCGCACAGATACGCAGTATTTT | CASSEAWTSGARTDTQYF
TRBJ2-2 | TRBD1 | NA | TRBV7-9 | TGTGCCAGCAGCTACCGACAGGGATCGAACACCGGGGAGCTGTTTTTT | CASSYRQGSNTGELFF
TRBJ1-5 | TRBD1 | NA | TRBV2 | TGTGCCAGCAGTGGACAGGGAAATCAGCCCCAGCATTTT | CASSGQGNQPQHF
TRBJ2-7 | NA | NA | TRBV28 | TGTGCCAGCAGTTTATCGGTTACGTGGGGCCCCAAACCCGACGAGCAGTACTTC | CASSLSVTWGPKPDEQYF
TRBJ2-5 | TRBD1 | NA | TRBV2 | TGTGCCAGCAGTGTCGGACAGGGCCGAGAGACCCAGTACTTC | CASSVGQGRETQYF
TRBJ2-2 | NA | NA | TRBV7-7 | TGTGCCAGCAGCACTGCTGGGCCCGGGGAGCTGTTTTTT | CASSTAGPGELFF
TRBJ2-7 | TRBD2 | NA | TRBV15 | TGTGCCACCAGCAGAGATTCGGGAGGAGAGCAGTACTTC | CATSRDSGGEQYF
TRBJ1-5 | NA | NA | TRBV4-3 | TGCGCCAGCAGCCCCGGAGTAAGGAGCAATCAGCCCCAGCATTTT | CASSPGVRSNQPQHF
TRBJ2-5 | TRBD1 | NA | TRBV7-9 | TGTGCCAGCAGCTCGGGACAGGGGGCCGAGACCCAGTACTTC | CASSSGQGAETQYF
TRBJ1-2 | NA | NA | TRBV11-1 | TGTGCCAGCAGCCTTAACGGACAGATCTATGGCTACACCTTC | CASSLNGQIYGYTF
TRBJ1-1 | NA | NA | TRBV9 | TGTGCCAGCAGCTCACAACTAGGCACTGAAGCTTTCTTT | CASSSQLGTEAFF
TRBJ1-5 | NA | NA | TRBV19 | TGTGCCAGTAGCCGCGGGGTCTATAGCAATCAGCCCCAGCATTTT | CASSRGVYSNQPQHF
TRBJ2-5 | TRBD2 | NA | TRBV7-7 | TGTGCCAGCAGCACCGGGGGGTCCCAAGAGACCCAGTACTTC | CASSTGGSQETQYF
TRBJ2-3 | NA | NA | TRBV19 | TGTGCCAGTAGTTCATACGACAGGAACTCAGATACGCAGTATTTT | CASSSYDRNSDTQYF
TRBJ2-7 | NA | NA | TRBV6-5 | TGTGCCAGCAGTTACTCTGTGGGGGGAGCCTACGAGCAGTACTTC | CASSYSVGGAYEQYF
TRBJ2-5 | TRBD2 | NA | TRBV7-6 | TGTGCCAGCAGCTTAGAGACTAGCGGGGGGACGGAGACCCAGTACTTC | CASSLETSGGTETQYF
TRBJ1-4 | NA | NA | TRBV29-1 | TGCAGCGCCCTAGGGGGGGATAATGACAAACTGTTTTTT | CSALGGDNDKLFF
TRBJ2-2 | TRBD1 | NA | TRBV5-1 | TGCGCCAGCAGCCGCGACAGGGGTTACACCGGGGAGCTGTTTTTT | CASSRDRGYTGELFF
TRBJ1-5 | NA | NA | TRBV19 | TGTGCCAGTAGGAGCACGCCGCAGGGACTTAATCAGCCCCAGCATTTT | CASRSTPQGLNQPQHF